This T cell receptor (beta chain) was obtained from a study of CD8+ T cells in alopecia areata. The treatment here: oral pan-JAK inhibitor, 5-10 mg twice daily. Patients with alopecia areata provided lesional scalp punch biopsies as well as peripheral blood. This clone was counted a few times. Its antigen is undetermined. Study outcomes and limitations: Many expanded lesional clones persisted in scalp and blood during tofacitinib. Clonality was higher in lesional than normal scalp, especially in alopecia totalis/universalis.

Extracted RNA was reverse transcribed into cDNA, the sequencing template. Repertoires were generated with immunoSEQ multiplex PCR, while TCRdb's copy carries only in-frame clones and drops some. Seen here are around 190,000 clones, around 60% observed once, and the top ten hold approximately 0.63%. Trimming removed 2 bases from V and 7 bases from J, with 17 bases in between. There are 16 residues in the CDR3. The germline V gene has CDR1 SEHNR and CDR2 FQNEAQ (reference sequence). Sequences were derived from CD4+ T cells sorted from blood, sampled at week 4, from a patient treated with tofacitinib. The source is a human donor with alopecia areata. The chain employs TRBV7-9 and TRBJ1-4; a weak D match, TRBD1 (5 bases). CDR3 nucleotide sequence: TGTGCCAGCAGCTTATCAGGGAGAATTGCTTTTGAAAAACTGTTTTTT. This sequence encodes CASSLSGRIAFEKLFF.